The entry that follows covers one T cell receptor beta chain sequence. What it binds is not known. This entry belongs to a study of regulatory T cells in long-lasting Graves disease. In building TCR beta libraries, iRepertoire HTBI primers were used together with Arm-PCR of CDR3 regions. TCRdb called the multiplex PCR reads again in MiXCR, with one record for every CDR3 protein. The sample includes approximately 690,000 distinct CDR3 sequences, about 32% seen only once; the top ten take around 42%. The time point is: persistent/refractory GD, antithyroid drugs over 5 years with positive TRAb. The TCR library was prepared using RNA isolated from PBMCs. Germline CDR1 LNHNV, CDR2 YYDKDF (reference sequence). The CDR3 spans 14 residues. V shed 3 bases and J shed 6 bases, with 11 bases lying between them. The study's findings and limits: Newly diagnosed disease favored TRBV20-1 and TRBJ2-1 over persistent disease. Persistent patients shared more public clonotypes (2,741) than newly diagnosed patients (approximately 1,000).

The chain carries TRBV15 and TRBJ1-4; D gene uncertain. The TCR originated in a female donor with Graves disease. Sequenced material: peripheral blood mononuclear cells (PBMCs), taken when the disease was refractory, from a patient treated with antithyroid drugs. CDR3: CATSSETPDEKLFF. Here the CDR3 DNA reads TGTGCCACCAGCAGTGAGACTCCCGATGAAAAACTGTTTTTT.